Reported below is one T cell receptor beta chain. What it recognizes is unknown. The data are from a study of OX40 agonist ivuxolimab in advanced cancers. Study context: Participants, around 80% male, averaged roughly 60 years of age, ranging from about 23 to 90.

The CDR3 is made up of 16 amino acids. Germline V gives CDR1 SNHLY, CDR2 FYNNEI. J gave up 8 bases and V 5 bases, and 12 bases lay outside the gene matches. Here immunoSEQ multiplex PCR was the method, and the copy in TCRdb shows in-frame clones only, minus some. The table has roughly 72,000 clones, 75% to 90% seen once. General study findings and limits: Mean expanded clone counts were higher in CD8+ than CD4+ T cells. There was clonal expansion of CD4+ and CD8+ blood T cells by week 6 at 0.1 to 3.0 mg/kg.

Sequencing used CD4+ or CD8+ T cells sorted from blood, obtained in a trial of the OX40 agonist ivuxolimab. This TCR was recovered from an adult with an advanced solid tumor such as melanoma, head and neck, liver or kidney cancer. The rearrangement joins TRBV2 to TRBJ1-2, with TRBD1 identical over 12 bases. The CDR3 nucleotides read TGTGCCAGCAGTCAATTAGGGACAGGGGGCACCCGAGGCTACACCTTC. It encodes CASSQLGTGGTRGYTF.